A selection of T cell receptor beta chains follows, all from one sample in a study of early T cells in non-severe SARS-CoV-2 infection. TCRdb independently ran MiXCR on the 5' RACE reads; one entry per CDR3 protein. The sample records about 61,000 distinct CDR3 sequences, 11% being singletons. Material for sequencing was whole blood. The receptors derive from an adult who was a healthcare worker with PCR-confirmed SARS-CoV-2 infection or an uninfected control (not recorded which). CDR3s include the opening cysteine and the closing phenylalanine or tryptophan. Fields, in order: clone size, V gene, D gene, J gene, CDR3 protein, CDR3 DNA. The D gene is left open where the match is weak. Clone size is shown for a subset of rows, as once, few, many or a class of expanded clone.

size: few
V: TRBV12-3/TRBV12-4
D: NA
J: TRBJ1-1
CDR3: CASSLSLASRENKHTEAFF
DNA: TGTGCCAGCAGTTTATCTCTCGCGTCGCGCGAGAACAAACACACTGAAGCTTTCTTT

size: many
V: TRBV20-1
D: NA
J: TRBJ2-7
CDR3: CSANGQTYSYEQYF
DNA: TGCAGTGCTAACGGACAGACCTACTCCTACGAGCAGTACTTC

size: NA
V: TRBV5-4
D: NA
J: TRBJ1-6
CDR3: CASSPGPGVSPLHF
DNA: TGTGCCAGCAGCCCGGGGCCAGGGGTTTCACCCCTCCACTTT

size: many
V: TRBV11-3
D: TRBD2
J: TRBJ2-1
CDR3: CASSQTSGGINEQFF
DNA: TGTGCCAGCAGCCAGACTAGCGGGGGGATCAATGAGCAGTTCTTC

size: NA
V: TRBV16
D: NA
J: TRBJ2-5
CDR3: CASSAPGAQKETQYF
DNA: TGTGCCAGCAGCGCCCCCGGGGCGCAGAAAGAGACCCAGTACTTC

size: many
V: TRBV12-3/TRBV12-4
D: NA
J: TRBJ2-1
CDR3: CASTILRRFNNEQFF
DNA: TGTGCCAGCACCATACTAAGGCGGTTTAACAATGAGCAGTTCTTC

size: many
V: TRBV25-1
D: NA
J: TRBJ1-4
CDR3: CASRQGTNEKLFF
DNA: TGTGCCAGCAGACAGGGAACTAATGAAAAACTGTTTTTT

size: few
V: TRBV11-2
D: NA
J: TRBJ1-2
CDR3: CASSGRAGPYTF
DNA: TGTGCCAGCAGTGGGAGGGCAGGGCCCTACACCTTC

size: many
V: TRBV19
D: NA
J: TRBJ2-1
CDR3: CASSIDGRHLGEQFF
DNA: TGTGCCAGTAGTATTGACGGTAGGCATTTGGGTGAGCAGTTCTTC

size: many
V: TRBV7-2
D: TRBD1
J: TRBJ1-6
CDR3: CASSSRDRASPLHF
DNA: TGTGCCAGCAGCTCCCGGGACAGGGCTTCACCCCTCCACTTT

size: few
V: TRBV24-1
D: NA
J: TRBJ2-3
CDR3: CATRETGTDTQYF
DNA: TGTGCCACCAGGGAGACAGGCACAGATACGCAGTATTTT

size: NA
V: TRBV5-4
D: NA
J: TRBJ1-2
CDR3: CASSSGDIHYGYTF
DNA: TGTGCCAGCAGCTCCGGGGACATCCACTATGGCTACACCTTC

size: few
V: TRBV21-1
D: NA
J: TRBJ2-3
CDR3: CASRPLADHTDTQYF
DNA: TGTGCCAGCAGACCACTAGCGGACCACACAGATACGCAGTATTTT

size: NA
V: TRBV29-1
D: NA
J: TRBJ2-3
CDR3: CSVEDRDKHTDTQYF
DNA: TGCAGCGTTGAAGACCGGGACAAACACACAGATACGCAGTATTTT

size: many
V: TRBV4-2
D: TRBD2
J: TRBJ2-1
CDR3: CASSRSGTSDNEQFF
DNA: TGTGCCAGCAGCCGCTCCGGGACTAGCGACAATGAGCAGTTCTTC

size: many
V: TRBV20-1
D: TRBD2
J: TRBJ2-7
CDR3: CSAEAGGPSYEQYF
DNA: TGCAGTGCTGAGGCGGGGGGCCCCAGTTACGAGCAGTACTTC

size: many
V: TRBV20-1
D: TRBD2
J: TRBJ2-3
CDR3: CSARTSGTSTDTQYF
DNA: TGCAGTGCTAGAACTAGCGGGACTAGCACAGATACGCAGTATTTT

size: NA
V: TRBV7-2
D: NA
J: TRBJ2-5
CDR3: CASSNGETQYF
DNA: TGTGCCAGCAGCAACGGGGAGACCCAGTACTTC

size: many
V: TRBV7-2
D: TRBD2
J: TRBJ2-7
CDR3: CASSRAVGTSIPHEQYF
DNA: TGTGCCAGCAGCCGCGCGGTTGGGACTAGCATCCCCCACGAGCAGTACTTC

size: NA
V: TRBV18
D: TRBD1
J: TRBJ1-2
CDR3: CASSTQQGFGYGYTF
DNA: TGTGCCAGCTCAACACAACAGGGGTTTGGCTATGGCTACACCTTC

size: many
V: TRBV7-2
D: NA
J: TRBJ1-1
CDR3: CASSLDRFGEAFF
DNA: TGTGCCAGCAGCTTAGACAGGTTTGGTGAAGCTTTCTTT

size: many
V: TRBV6-2/TRBV6-3
D: NA
J: TRBJ2-3
CDR3: CASSYFGLASTDTQYF
DNA: TGTGCCAGCAGTTACTTCGGCTTAGCGAGCACAGATACGCAGTATTTT

size: NA
V: TRBV7-2
D: NA
J: TRBJ2-7
CDR3: CASSFRGSSYEQYF
DNA: TGTGCCAGCAGCTTCCGGGGGAGCTCCTACGAGCAGTACTTC

size: few
V: TRBV5-1
D: NA
J: TRBJ2-3
CDR3: CASSTENTDTQYF
DNA: TGCGCCAGCAGCACTGAGAACACAGATACGCAGTATTTT

size: many
V: TRBV20-1
D: TRBD2
J: TRBJ2-1
CDR3: CSAFSPGLAGGLSEQFF
DNA: TGCAGTGCTTTTTCTCCGGGACTAGCGGGGGGTCTCTCGGAGCAGTTCTTC

size: NA
V: TRBV7-6
D: NA
J: TRBJ1-1
CDR3: CASSPPGANTEAFF
DNA: TGTGCCAGCAGCCCCCCGGGCGCGAACACTGAAGCTTTCTTT

size: many
V: TRBV10-3
D: NA
J: TRBJ2-1
CDR3: CAIRGDRSSYNEQFF
DNA: TGTGCCATCAGGGGCGACAGAAGCTCCTACAATGAGCAGTTCTTC

size: many
V: TRBV25-1
D: NA
J: TRBJ2-1
CDR3: CASSESGRGRHNEQFF
DNA: TGTGCCAGCAGTGAATCGGGCCGCGGCCGACACAATGAGCAGTTCTTC

size: many
V: TRBV19
D: TRBD1
J: TRBJ1-2
CDR3: CASSAYRGASYGYTF
DNA: TGTGCCAGTAGTGCTTACAGGGGCGCCTCCTATGGCTACACCTTC

size: many
V: TRBV3-1
D: NA
J: TRBJ1-1
CDR3: CASSQDPRVNTEAFF
DNA: TGTGCCAGCAGCCAAGATCCCAGGGTCAACACTGAAGCTTTCTTT

size: NA
V: TRBV19
D: NA
J: TRBJ1-5
CDR3: CASSMGNLAGNQPQHF
DNA: TGTGCCAGTAGTATGGGGAACTTAGCGGGCAATCAGCCCCAGCATTTT

size: NA
V: TRBV6-6
D: NA
J: TRBJ2-7
CDR3: CASSYPASGPGEQYF
DNA: TGTGCCAGCAGTTACCCCGCCTCGGGGCCGGGGGAGCAGTACTTC

size: few
V: TRBV5-4
D: NA
J: TRBJ2-6
CDR3: CASIPHHSGANVLTF
DNA: TGTGCCAGCATCCCCCACCACTCTGGGGCCAACGTCCTGACTTTC

size: many
V: TRBV4-1
D: TRBD2
J: TRBJ2-5
CDR3: CASSHGSGEETQYF
DNA: TGCGCCAGCAGCCATGGTAGCGGGGAAGAGACCCAGTACTTC

size: many
V: TRBV12-3/TRBV12-4
D: NA
J: TRBJ1-2
CDR3: CASRQRGRGLSANYGYTF
DNA: TGTGCCAGCAGGCAAAGGGGACGGGGGCTTTCGGCTAACTATGGCTACACCTTC

size: many
V: TRBV4-1
D: NA
J: TRBJ2-7
CDR3: CASSQERSRGVYEQYF
DNA: TGCGCCAGCAGCCAAGAGAGGTCACGGGGAGTATACGAGCAGTACTTC

size: many
V: TRBV10-2
D: TRBD1
J: TRBJ2-7
CDR3: CASRGQGAYEQYF
DNA: TGCGCCAGCAGGGGACAGGGAGCCTACGAGCAGTACTTC

size: few
V: TRBV5-1
D: TRBD1
J: TRBJ2-7
CDR3: CASSTTGQSIYEQYF
DNA: TGCGCCAGCAGCACCACGGGACAGTCTATCTACGAGCAGTACTTC

size: few
V: TRBV9
D: NA
J: TRBJ2-2
CDR3: CASSVGGDSTGELFF
DNA: TGTGCCAGCAGCGTAGGCGGGGATAGCACCGGGGAGCTGTTTTTT

size: many
V: TRBV7-9
D: NA
J: TRBJ2-7
CDR3: CASSLDGASSRSYEQYF
DNA: TGTGCCAGCAGCTTAGATGGCGCTAGTTCCCGCTCCTACGAGCAGTACTTC

size: NA
V: TRBV2
D: NA
J: TRBJ1-2
CDR3: CASSGLGGYTF
DNA: TGTGCCAGCAGTGGGTTGGGTGGCTACACCTTC

size: NA
V: TRBV4-1
D: NA
J: TRBJ1-1
CDR3: CASSRTDRDTEAFF
DNA: TGCGCCAGCAGCAGGACGGACCGGGACACTGAAGCTTTCTTT

size: many
V: TRBV10-3
D: NA
J: TRBJ2-7
CDR3: CAITPGTDYEQYF
DNA: TGTGCCATCACCCCCGGGACCGACTACGAGCAGTACTTC

size: many
V: TRBV20-1
D: NA
J: TRBJ1-2
CDR3: CSARVPQGSGRANYGYTF
DNA: TGCAGTGCTAGAGTCCCGCAGGGGTCGGGCAGGGCGAACTATGGCTACACCTTC

size: many
V: TRBV4-2
D: NA
J: TRBJ2-6
CDR3: CASSQDGVSGANVLTF
DNA: TGTGCCAGCAGCCAAGATGGGGTCTCTGGGGCCAACGTCCTGACTTTC

size: many
V: TRBV11-2
D: NA
J: TRBJ2-7
CDR3: CASSLTASYEQYF
DNA: TGTGCCAGCAGCTTGACAGCCTCCTACGAGCAGTACTTC

size: many
V: TRBV23-1
D: TRBD1
J: TRBJ1-4
CDR3: CASTRQGRNNIEKLFF
DNA: TGCGCCAGCACCCGACAGGGACGGAATAACATTGAAAAACTGTTTTTT

size: few
V: TRBV29-1
D: NA
J: TRBJ1-3
CDR3: CSVALTGNTIYF
DNA: TGCAGCGTTGCCCTGACTGGAAACACCATATATTTT

size: few
V: TRBV6-5
D: TRBD1
J: TRBJ2-7
CDR3: CASSYRTGNTYEQYF
DNA: TGTGCCAGCAGTTATAGGACAGGGAACACCTACGAGCAGTACTTC

size: many
V: TRBV12-3/TRBV12-4
D: NA
J: TRBJ1-5
CDR3: CASSFLLGPLINQPQHF
DNA: TGTGCCAGCAGTTTCCTGCTGGGGCCACTTATTAATCAGCCCCAGCATTTT

size: many
V: TRBV27
D: NA
J: TRBJ2-3
CDR3: CASSLGPWRGGRADTQYF
DNA: TGTGCCAGCAGTTTAGGCCCTTGGAGGGGGGGGCGAGCGGATACGCAGTATTTT

size: many
V: TRBV7-2
D: TRBD1
J: TRBJ2-5
CDR3: CASSPSTGQGQETQYF
DNA: TGTGCCAGCAGCCCATCAACTGGACAGGGGCAAGAGACCCAGTACTTC

size: many
V: TRBV20-1
D: TRBD1
J: TRBJ2-5
CDR3: CSGTGRETQYF
DNA: TGCAGCGGGACAGGGCGAGAGACCCAGTACTTC

size: NA
V: TRBV9
D: TRBD1
J: TRBJ2-2
CDR3: CASSARGQGAQAGELFF
DNA: TGTGCCAGCAGCGCGAGAGGACAGGGGGCGCAGGCCGGGGAGCTGTTTTTT

size: NA
V: TRBV2
D: TRBD2
J: TRBJ2-1
CDR3: CASQTSGGNEQFF
DNA: TGTGCCAGCCAAACTAGCGGGGGCAATGAGCAGTTCTTC

size: few
V: TRBV7-8
D: NA
J: TRBJ2-1
CDR3: CASSAGLFGVQFF
DNA: TGTGCCAGCAGCGCGGGACTCTTCGGGGTGCAGTTCTTC

size: few
V: TRBV12-3/TRBV12-4
D: NA
J: TRBJ1-2
CDR3: CASRIRDRHGSNYGYTF
DNA: TGTGCCAGCAGGATCCGGGACCGACATGGAAGTAACTATGGCTACACCTTC

size: many
V: TRBV7-7
D: NA
J: TRBJ2-3
CDR3: CASSFSGPPDTQYF
DNA: TGTGCTAGCAGCTTTAGTGGTCCCCCAGATACGCAGTATTTT

size: few
V: TRBV7-9
D: NA
J: TRBJ1-1
CDR3: CASIQTGAGASTEAFF
DNA: TGTGCCAGCATACAAACCGGGGCAGGGGCGAGCACTGAAGCTTTCTTT